This is a list of T cell receptor beta chains from one sample in a study of blood T cell repertoires in COVID-19. Sequencing was performed with immunoSEQ multiplex PCR; in TCRdb, only in-frame clones are kept and a portion is missing. The sample shows 310,000 or so clones, 80% to 90% of them seen only once. Sequencing input: peripheral blood. Receptor source: a man between 45 and 60 years old with active or convalescent COVID-19. Both conserved end residues are part of each CDR3. The D gene is left open where the match is weak. A row's size may be missing; if present it is once, few, many or a size class.

d_call j_call clone_size v_call cdr3_aa cdr3_nt
TRBD1 TRBJ2-1 - TRBV24-1 CATSAAQRTGVNNEQFF TGTGCCACCAGTGCCGCTCAAAGGACAGGGGTGAACAATGAGCAGTTCTTC
TRBD1 TRBJ2-7 once TRBV3-1/TRBV3-2 CASSPRGQGIYEQYF TGTGCCAGCAGCCCCCGGGGACAGGGGATCTACGAGCAGTACTTC
TRBD1 TRBJ1-1 - TRBV7-2 CASSPGQGALMEAFF TGTGCCAGCAGCCCTGGACAGGGGGCCCTGATGGAGGCTTTCTTT
- TRBJ2-5 - TRBV5-6 CASSINREETQYF TGTGCCAGCAGCATTAACAGGGAAGAGACCCAGTACTTC
TRBD2 TRBJ2-7 - TRBV7-9 CASSLVPGLDAEQYF TGTGCCAGCAGCTTAGTTCCGGGACTAGACGCCGAGCAGTACTTC
- TRBJ2-2 - TRBV15 CATSRDSIGELFF TGTGCCACCAGCAGAGATTCAATCGGGGAGCTGTTTTTT
TRBD1 TRBJ1-4 - TRBV29-1 CSGGQGNEKLFF TGCAGCGGGGGACAGGGGAATGAAAAACTGTTTTTT
- TRBJ1-2 few TRBV30 CAWSASHIAGYTF TGTGCCTGGAGTGCCTCACACATTGCTGGCTACACCTTC
TRBD1 TRBJ1-6 - TRBV10-1 CASISTGEYNSPLHF TGCGCCAGCATTTCGACAGGGGAATACAATTCACCCCTCCACTTT
TRBD2 TRBJ2-2 once TRBV4-2 CASSHYLTSGGPGELFF TGTGCCAGCAGCCACTACCTAACTAGCGGGGGGCCCGGGGAGCTGTTTTTT
- TRBJ1-5 - TRBV19 CASSIIPGALSNQPQHF TGTGCCAGTAGTATTATTCCAGGCGCGTTAAGCAATCAGCCCCAGCATTTT
- TRBJ2-1 - TRBV10-1 CASRLFTGFGSYEQFF TGCGCCAGCCGCCTATTTACAGGGTTCGGATCTTATGAGCAGTTCTTC
TRBD1 TRBJ1-2 - TRBV28 CASLPDRGYGYTF TGTGCCAGCCTTCCGGACAGGGGCTATGGCTACACCTTC
TRBD2 TRBJ2-7 - TRBV7-9 CASSLGLAGLPGSYEQYF TGTGCCAGCAGCTTGGGACTAGCGGGCCTCCCAGGCTCCTACGAGCAGTACTTC
TRBD2 TRBJ2-3 - TRBV5-4 CASRSTSGTTDTQYF TGTGCCAGCAGATCGACTAGCGGTACAACAGATACGCAGTATTTT
TRBD1 TRBJ1-3 - TRBV6-2/TRBV6-3 CASIPRDRRGTHSGNTIYF TGTGCCAGCATCCCCAGGGACAGGCGAGGGACTCACTCTGGAAACACCATATATTTT
TRBD1 TRBJ2-1 - TRBV7-9 CASSSKQGLSSYNEQFF TGTGCCAGCAGCTCCAAACAGGGGCTTTCCTCCTACAATGAGCAGTTCTTC